A selection of T cell receptor beta chains follows, all from one sample in a study of shared clonotypes between healthy human individuals. The protocol was immunoSEQ multiplex PCR, while the TCRdb copy is restricted to in-frame clones and leaves out a portion. The sample holds around 2.5 million clones, over 85% seen once. Source material: naive CD4+ T cells from PBMCs. The receptors were gathered from a man younger than 30 in good health. Some clones in this sample may be carry-over from other donors' samples. Both conserved end residues are part of each CDR3. The D gene is left open where the match is weak.

cdr3_aa: CASSQDKAGNYGYTF
d_call: .
v_call: TRBV4-2

cdr3_aa: CASSPYRGSANTGELFF
d_call: .
v_call: TRBV9

cdr3_aa: CASSVEGLTANNEQFF
d_call: .
v_call: TRBV9

cdr3_aa: CASSLTPSGANVLTF
d_call: .
v_call: TRBV11-2

cdr3_aa: CASRPYGGSGNTIYF
d_call: .
v_call: TRBV6-1

cdr3_aa: CAWSPDRGPYEQYF
d_call: TRBD1
v_call: TRBV30

cdr3_aa: CASSPGLALRNGETQYF
d_call: TRBD2
v_call: TRBV28

cdr3_aa: CASSWGVIAGVNNEQFF
d_call: TRBD2
v_call: TRBV5-4

cdr3_aa: CSVAPISSYEQYF
d_call: .
v_call: TRBV29-1

cdr3_aa: CASSQDSGDARRSYNEQFF
d_call: .
v_call: TRBV4-1

cdr3_aa: CASSLAAGAGYTF
d_call: .
v_call: TRBV5-4

cdr3_aa: CASSLDPFETQYF
d_call: .
v_call: TRBV5-5

cdr3_aa: CSVEDVAVGRGYTF
d_call: .
v_call: TRBV29-1

cdr3_aa: CASSPRTGRGEAFF
d_call: .
v_call: TRBV18

cdr3_aa: CASSLRGGGEGYTF
d_call: TRBD1
v_call: TRBV11-2

cdr3_aa: CASSTTKNEQFF
d_call: .
v_call: TRBV6-5

cdr3_aa: CASSQVGTDYGYTF
d_call: TRBD1
v_call: TRBV4-2

cdr3_aa: CAIRQGSDTEAFF
d_call: .
v_call: TRBV10-3

cdr3_aa: CASSDGVGTEAFF
d_call: .
v_call: TRBV2

cdr3_aa: CASSLLRSTEAFF
d_call: .
v_call: TRBV5-4